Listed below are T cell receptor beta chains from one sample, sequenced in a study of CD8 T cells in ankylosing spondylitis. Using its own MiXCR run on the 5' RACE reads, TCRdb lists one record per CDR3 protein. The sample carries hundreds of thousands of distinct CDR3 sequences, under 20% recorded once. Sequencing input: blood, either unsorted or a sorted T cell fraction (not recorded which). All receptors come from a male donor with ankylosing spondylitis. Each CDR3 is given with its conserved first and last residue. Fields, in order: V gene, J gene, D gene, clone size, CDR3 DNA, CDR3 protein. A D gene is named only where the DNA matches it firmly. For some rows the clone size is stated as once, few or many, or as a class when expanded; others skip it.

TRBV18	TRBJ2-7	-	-	TGTGCCAGCTCATTTCGCCTGACTCCCAACGAGCAGTACTTC	CASSFRLTPNEQYF
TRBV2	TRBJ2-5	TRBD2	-	TGTGCCAGCAGTGGGGGGACTAGCGCTGAGACCCAGTACTTC	CASSGGTSAETQYF
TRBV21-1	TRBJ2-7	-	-	TGTGCCAGCAGCAAAGTTGGTCAGACCTACGAGCAGTACTTC	CASSKVGQTYEQYF
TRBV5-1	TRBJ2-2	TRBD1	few	TGCGCCAGCAGCTCGACAGGGCATACCGGGGAGCTGTTTTTT	CASSSTGHTGELFF
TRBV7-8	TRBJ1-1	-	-	TGTGCCAGCAGCCCGCGGGTGAACACTGAAGCTTTCTTT	CASSPRVNTEAFF
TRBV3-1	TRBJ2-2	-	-	TGTGCCAGCAGCCAAGATGGCAGGGCCACCGGGGAGCTGTTTTTT	CASSQDGRATGELFF
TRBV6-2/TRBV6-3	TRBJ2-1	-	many	TGTGCCAGCAGTCCCACCGGGACGCCTGAGCAGTTCTTC	CASSPTGTPEQFF
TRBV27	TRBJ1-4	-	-	TGTGCCAGCAGCCTAACCGGAGGGGGGCGGGGTAATGAAAAACTGTTTTTT	CASSLTGGGRGNEKLFF
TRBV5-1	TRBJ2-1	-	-	TGCGCCAGCAGCTGGGACTCCTTTGGGAATGAGCAGTTCTTC	CASSWDSFGNEQFF
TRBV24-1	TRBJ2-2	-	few	TGTGCCACCAGTGATCTGACAGGGAGGGATTTCGGGGAGCTGTTTTTT	CATSDLTGRDFGELFF
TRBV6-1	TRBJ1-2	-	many	TGTGCCAGCAGTGAACTGCCCAGACCGGGCTACACCTTC	CASSELPRPGYTF
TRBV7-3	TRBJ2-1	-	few	TGTGCCAGCAGCTTAATGGGCGGAGCGGCTGATTACAATGAGCAGTTCTTC	CASSLMGGAADYNEQFF
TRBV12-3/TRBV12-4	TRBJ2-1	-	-	TGTGCCAGCAGTTTTTCACTAGCTGTGGATGAGCAGTTCTTC	CASSFSLAVDEQFF
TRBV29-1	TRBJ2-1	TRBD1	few	TGCAGCGCGGGACAGGGGGCGGGCAATGAGCAGTTCTTC	CSAGQGAGNEQFF
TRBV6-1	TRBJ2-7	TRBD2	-	TGTGCCAGCAGCCCGCTAGCGGGATCCCTCGAGCAGTACTTC	CASSPLAGSLEQYF
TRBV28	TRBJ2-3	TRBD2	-	TGTGCCAGCGTCGATTCCAGAGCGGGAGGTCGCACAGATACGCAGTATTTT	CASVDSRAGGRTDTQYF
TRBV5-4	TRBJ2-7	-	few	TGTGCCAGCAGCTCGGACACCTACGAGCAGTACTTC	CASSSDTYEQYF
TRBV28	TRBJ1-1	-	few	TGTGCCAGCAGTTTACGGCAGGGTCTCACTGAAGCTTTCTTT	CASSLRQGLTEAFF
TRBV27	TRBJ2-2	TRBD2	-	TGTGCCAGCAGTTTGGGTAGCGGGGGGGTCGGGGAGCTGTTTTTT	CASSLGSGGVGELFF
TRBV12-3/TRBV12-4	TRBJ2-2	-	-	TGTGCCAGCAGTTTTTTGGGCACCGGGGAGCTGTTTTTT	CASSFLGTGELFF
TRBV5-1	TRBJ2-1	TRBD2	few	TGCGCCAGCAGCTTGGGCGGGAGCAATGAGCAGTTCTTC	CASSLGGSNEQFF
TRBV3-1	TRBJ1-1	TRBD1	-	TGTGCCAGCAGCCAACTGGCAGGGGGCAGCGAAGCTTTCTTT	CASSQLAGGSEAFF
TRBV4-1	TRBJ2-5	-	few	TGCGCCAGCAGCCAAGAGGCGGGAAGAGAGACCCAGTACTTC	CASSQEAGRETQYF
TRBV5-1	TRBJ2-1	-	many	TGCGCCAGCAGCTTAGAGGGTCTTGCGGCAGGAAGAGAGCAGTTCTTC	CASSLEGLAAGREQFF
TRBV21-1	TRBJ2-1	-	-	-	CASSFGGGSRGNNEQFF
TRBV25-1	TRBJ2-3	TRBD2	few	TGTGCCAGCACACTAGCGGGAGGGGATACGCAGTATTTT	CASTLAGGDTQYF
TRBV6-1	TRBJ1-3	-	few	TGTGCCAGCAGGCCTCAGGGCTTAACAGGAAACACCATATATTTT	CASRPQGLTGNTIYF
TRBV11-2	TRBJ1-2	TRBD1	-	TGTGCCAGCAGCCACTTGGGGACAGCCTTAGCTAACTATGGCTACACCTTC	CASSHLGTALANYGYTF
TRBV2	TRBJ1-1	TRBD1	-	TGTGCCAGCAGGCCCAGGGGGTATCTGACTGAAGCTTTCTTT	CASRPRGYLTEAFF
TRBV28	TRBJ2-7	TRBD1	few	TGTGCCAGCAGTTCCCCGACAGGGAAGGGCTCCTACGAGCAGTACTTC	CASSSPTGKGSYEQYF
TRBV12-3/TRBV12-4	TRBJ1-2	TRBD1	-	TGTGCCAGCAGGCCCGACAGGGGTTTGGGAGGGAGGCGCTACACCTTC	CASRPDRGLGGRRYTF
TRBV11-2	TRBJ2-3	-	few	TGTGCCAGCAGCATATCGGACAGCTTGCGCGGAGATACGCAGTATTTT	CASSISDSLRGDTQYF
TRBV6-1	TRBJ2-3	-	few	TGTGCCAGCAGGAGGGGGATCACAGATACGCAGTATTTT	CASRRGITDTQYF
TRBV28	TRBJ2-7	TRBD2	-	TGTGCCAGCAGGGAGCGCGGGAGGGGACTGGAGCAGTACTTC	CASRERGRGLEQYF
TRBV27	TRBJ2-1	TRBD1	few	TGTGCCAGTAAGGTCCGATGGGACAGCTCCTACAATGAGCAGTTCTTC	CASKVRWDSSYNEQFF
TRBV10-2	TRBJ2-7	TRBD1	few	TGCGCCAGCAAGGTTGGACAGGGTACCTACGAGCAGTACTTC	CASKVGQGTYEQYF
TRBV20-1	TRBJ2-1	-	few	TGCAGTGCATACGGGGACAAGAGGTCGGATGAGCAGTTCTTC	CSAYGDKRSDEQFF
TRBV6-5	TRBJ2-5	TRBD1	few	TGTGCCAGCAGTTACGTTCAGGGGGCCGGCGAGACCCAGTACTTC	CASSYVQGAGETQYF
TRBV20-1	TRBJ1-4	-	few	TGCAGTGCTAGAGAGGGCTCGACTAATGAAAAACTGTTTTTT	CSAREGSTNEKLFF
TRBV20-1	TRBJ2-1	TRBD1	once	TGCAGTGGAAAAAGGGTGGGACAGGGCGACTTCAATGAGCAGTTCTTC	CSGKRVGQGDFNEQFF
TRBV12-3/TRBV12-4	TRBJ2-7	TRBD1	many	TGTGCCAGCAGCCAGCCGACAGGGTCCTACGAGCAGTACTTC	CASSQPTGSYEQYF
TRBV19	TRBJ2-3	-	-	TGTGCCAGTAGTATGCAGGGGATCATCACAGATACGCAGTATTTT	CASSMQGIITDTQYF
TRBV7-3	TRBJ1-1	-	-	TGTGCCAGCAGCTTAACGAGGGCAGACCCCGTTGCTTTCTTT	CASSLTRADPVAFF
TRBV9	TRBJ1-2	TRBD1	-	TGTGCCAGCAGCACAGGACAGGGGGACGGCTACACCTTC	CASSTGQGDGYTF
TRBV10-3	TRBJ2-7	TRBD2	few	TGTGCCATCAGTGAGTCGAGTGTAACAGCGGGGGGGCCTGAGGAGCAGTACTTC	CAISESSVTAGGPEEQYF
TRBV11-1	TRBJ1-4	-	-	TGTGCCAGCAGCCGGGGTGGACAGCCAACTAATGAAAAACTGTTTTTT	CASSRGGQPTNEKLFF
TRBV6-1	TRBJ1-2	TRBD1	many	TGTGCCAGCAGTCAGACAGGGGGGAGCTATGGCTACACCTTC	CASSQTGGSYGYTF
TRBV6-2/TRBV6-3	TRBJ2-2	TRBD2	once	TGTGCCAGCATCAGAGCCGGGACTACAACCACCGGGGAGCTGTTTTTT	CASIRAGTTTTGELFF
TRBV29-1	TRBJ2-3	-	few	TGCAGCGTTGAAATCTCTAATACGCAGTATTTT	CSVEISNTQYF
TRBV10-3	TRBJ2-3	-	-	TGTGCCATCAGTGAGTCGAAGGGCAGCATAGAGAGCACAGATACGCAGTATTTT	CAISESKGSIESTDTQYF
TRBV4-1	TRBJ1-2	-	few	TGCGCCAGCAGCCAAGCTATACTACAGGGAGGGGACTATGGCTACACCTTC	CASSQAILQGGDYGYTF